This TCR beta chain emerged from a study of cytomegalovirus exposure and HLA in healthy donors. The PCR employed 60 Vbeta primers together with 13 Jbeta primers. TCRdb's copy holds only in-frame clones and misses some; the assay was immunoSEQ multiplex PCR. There are fewer than 200,000 clones in the sample; roughly 80% occur only once, and 1.3% to 1.5% lies in the top ten. This clone turned up a few times. Sequenced material: PBMCs. This TCR was recovered from a man younger than 30 in good health and CMV-seronegative.

The CDR3 sequence: CASSLQGGGSGYTF. CDR3 nucleotide sequence: TGTGCCAGCAGCCTCCAAGGGGGCGGCTCTGGCTACACCTTC. This chain connects TRBV6-6 to TRBJ1-2; 7 bases align to TRBD1. Germline V lookup: CDR1 MNHNY, CDR2 SVGAGI (reference sequence). This CDR3 is 14 amino acids long. V was clipped by 6 bases and J by 7 bases; unmatched bases: 11.